These 31 T cell receptor beta chains originate from one sample sequenced in a study of blood T cell repertoires in COVID-19. Clones were read by immunoSEQ multiplex PCR, and TCRdb kept only the in-frame ones, dropping some. The sample records 150,000 to 200,000 clones, approximately 86% being singletons. The sequencing sample was made of peripheral blood. The source is a man in his late teens or twenties with acute or convalescent COVID-19.

The chain links TRBV28 to TRBJ1-1, with D hard to call. V lost 3 bases, J lost 1 base, and 9 bases lay in between. Germline CDR1 reads MDHEN; CDR2 reads SYDVKM. The CDR3 has 14 residues. In DNA form, the CDR3 reads TGTGCCAGCAGTTTGGCAGGCTCGAACACTGAAGCTTTCTTT. Encoded protein: CASSLAGSNTEAFF. The full variable domain, rest sourced from reference TRBV28 and TRBJ1-1, is DVKVTQSSRYLVKRTGEKVFLECVQDMDHENMFWYRQDPGLGLRLIYFSYDVKMKEKGDIPEGYSVSREKKERFSLILESASTNQTSMYLCASSLAGSNTEAFFGQGTRLTVV.

The V and J genes are TRBV9 and TRBJ2-1, with D maybe TRBD1 (8 bases). Trimming removed 4 bases from V and 8 bases from J, with 22 bases in between. The CDR3 runs 16 residues. From germline, CDR1 is SGDLS and CDR2 YYNGEE. CDR3 loop: CASSPRGSQGGDEQFF. The CDR3 coding sequence is TGTGCCAGCAGCCCCCGGGGTTCACAGGGGGGGGATGAGCAGTTCTTC.

For the CDR3, the DNA is TGTGCCTGGAGTGTCCAGGATCAGGAACCCCAGCATTTT. Translating gives CAWSVQDQEPQHF. V usage is TRBV30 and J usage is TRBJ1-5; D gene ambiguous. CDR3 length: 13 amino acids. From germline, CDR1 is GTSNPN and CDR2 SVGIG (reference sequence). The V and J ends lost 0 bases and 10 bases respectively, with 13 bases between them.

The chain is built from TRBV9 and TRBJ2-5; 14 bases agree with TRBD2. This CDR3 spans 17 amino acids. Trimming took 3 bases from V and 1 from J; bases not matched to a gene: 5. Germline values: CDR1 SGDLS, CDR2 YYNGEE. In DNA form, the CDR3 reads TGTGCCAGCAGCGGGGGACTAGCGGGGGACACCCAAGAGACCCAGTACTTC. This gives the protein CASSGGLAGDTQETQYF.

The J gene is TRBJ2-1, the V gene TRBV24-1; 12 bases agree with TRBD2. V lost 10 bases and J lost 4; bases outside the gene matches: 7. Looked up from germline, CDR1 is KGHDR and CDR2 is SFDVKD. The CDR3 loop spans 15 amino acids. This chain's CDR3 is CATSTSGGSYNEQFF. For the CDR3, the DNA is TGTGCCACTTCAACTAGCGGGGGGTCTTACAATGAGCAGTTCTTC.

The chain joins TRBV2 to TRBJ2-7, with 8 positions matching TRBD2. This CDR3 contains 15 residues. Germline lookup yields CDR1 SNHLY and CDR2 FYNNEI. The trim removed 1 base at V and 3 bases at J, leaving 5 bases unmatched. CDR3 sequence reads: CASSEGVAGIYEQYV. The DNA for the CDR3 is TGTGCCAGCAGTGAAGGGGTAGCGGGGATCTACGAGCAGTACGTC.

This clone occurred a few times. The chain uses TRBV10-2 and TRBJ2-7; possible D gene TRBD2, 6 bases. From germline, CDR1 is WSHSY and CDR2 SAAADI. This CDR3 is 14 amino acids long. V was pared by 4 bases and J by 0 bases, with 10 bases between. The chain's CDR3 is CASSGGVSSYEQYV. For the CDR3, the DNA is TGCGCCAGCAGTGGCGGGGTGAGCTCCTACGAGCAGTACGTC.

The V gene is TRBV19, the J gene TRBJ1-2, with TRBD1 matching 10 bases. Trimming took 3 bases from V and 4 from J; bases not matched to a gene: 5. The germline V gene encodes CDR1 LNHDA and CDR2 SQIVND (reference sequence). This CDR3 contains 15 residues. The CDR3 region has the DNA TGTGCCAGTAGTATCGCGGGACAGGGGTCCTATGGCTACACCTTC. The encoded protein is CASSIAGQGSYGYTF.

This clone was counted once. The chain couples TRBV18 to TRBJ2-6; 8 bases agree with TRBD1. Germline lookup yields CDR1 KGHSH and CDR2 LQKENI. The CDR3 runs to 17 residues. With 5 bases clipped from V and 0 bases from J, the junction kept 6 bases outside the gene matches. The CDR3 region has the DNA TGTGCCAGCTCAAGGCAGGGGGCTTCCTCTGGGGCCAACGTCCTGACTTTC. It translates to CASSRQGASSGANVLTF.

The chain couples TRBV2 to TRBJ2-5; D possibly corresponds to TRBD1 (5 bases). The CDR3 is 16 amino acids. Per germline, CDR1 SNHLY and CDR2 FYNNEI. V shed 3 bases and J shed 5 bases, with 19 bases lying between them. As DNA, the CDR3 is TGTGCCAGCAGTGATGGGGTAGGGGTTGTAGGGGAGACCCAGTACTTC. Residues: CASSDGVGVVGETQYF.

The J gene is TRBJ2-1, the V gene TRBV5-4; weak D call: TRBD1 (7 bases). Germline V lookup: CDR1 SGHNT, CDR2 YYREEE (reference sequence). Trimming left V 5 bases short and J 9 bases short, with 18 bases between. The CDR3 loop spans 14 amino acids. CDR3 region: CASSSSQGGGEQFF. The CDR3 bases are TGTGCCAGCAGTTCATCCCAGGGGGGAGGTGAGCAGTTCTTC.

This clone was recorded only once. The chain joins TRBV12-3 or TRBV12-4 to TRBJ1-1; TRBD1 matches at 7 bases. This CDR3 has 13 amino acids. Trimming at V came to 5 bases and at J to 4 bases, leaving 4 bases not matched to a gene. DNA of the CDR3: TGTGCCAGCAGTCAAACAGGGGTCACTGAAGCTTTCTTT. As protein: CASSQTGVTEAFF.

V gene TRBV5-1 combines with J gene TRBJ1-1, with D perhaps matching TRBD1 (5 bases). Germline CDR1 reads SGHRS; CDR2 reads YFSETQ. V lost 0 bases to trimming and J lost 1 base, with 10 bases between them. This CDR3 is built from 15 residues. The CDR3 region is CASSLALTANTEAFF. CDR3 in DNA: TGCGCCAGCAGCTTGGCGTTGACAGCGAACACTGAAGCTTTCTTT.

This clone has only a few counts. The chain links TRBV3-1 (or the pseudogene TRBV3-2) to TRBJ1-1; 9 bases fit TRBD1. The CDR3 totals 13 residues. Germline CDR1 is LGHDT and CDR2 is YNNKEL (reference sequence). The V gene end was trimmed by 2 bases and the J gene end by 7 bases; junction bases not matched to a gene: 2. CDR3 bases: TGTGCCAGCAGCCAAACGACAGGGGGTGAAGCTTTCTTT. This encodes CASSQTTGGEAFF.

The chain is built from TRBV11-3 and TRBJ2-3, with 7 positions matching TRBD1. Germline CDR1 reads SGHNT; CDR2 reads YENEEA. The CDR3 contains 17 residues. The V gene end was trimmed by 5 bases and the J gene end by 0 bases; junction bases not matched to a gene: 11. CDR3: CASSLAGTAESTDTQYF. The CDR3 DNA reads TGTGCCAGCAGCCTAGCCGGGACAGCGGAGAGCACAGATACGCAGTATTTT.

CDR3 loop: CASSLVGGANGYTF. The DNA of the CDR3 is TGCGCCAGCAGCTTGGTAGGGGGGGCAAATGGCTACACCTTC. The chain uses TRBV5-1 and TRBJ1-2; TRBD1 might be the D (6 bases). V was clipped by 0 bases and J by 6 bases, with 12 bases between them. Germline assignment: CDR1 SGHRS and CDR2 YFSETQ. The CDR3 runs 14 residues.

The chain links TRBV7-9 to TRBJ1-2; D possibly corresponds to TRBD1 (5 bases). V shed 1 base and J shed 4 bases, with 10 bases lying between them. This CDR3 spans 14 amino acids. Germline lookup yields CDR1 SEHNR and CDR2 FQNEAQ (reference sequence). CDR3 sequence reads: CASSLDGGTYGYTF. The CDR3 nucleotides read TGTGCCAGCAGCTTAGACGGAGGGACCTATGGCTACACCTTC.

The chain has TRBV13 and TRBJ1-2, with D perhaps matching TRBD1 (6 bases). This CDR3 spans 15 amino acids. V lost 0 bases and J 3 bases, leaving 11 bases between the germline ends. Germline lookup yields CDR1 PRHDT and CDR2 FYEKMQ (reference sequence). In DNA, the CDR3 is TGTGCCAGCAGCTTAGGTGGGGGGGCGGACTATGGCTACACCTTC. The encoded protein is CASSLGGGADYGYTF.

This chain uses TRBV14 with TRBJ2-5; unclear D gene. V was pared by 4 bases and J by 2 bases, with 8 bases between. There are 13 residues in the CDR3. Germline CDR1 SGHDN, CDR2 FVKESK. The CDR3 loop is CASSLSRQETQYF. The DNA for the CDR3 is TGTGCCAGCAGCCTTTCTAGGCAAGAGACCCAGTACTTC. Full variable domain (remainder filled in from reference TRBV14 and TRBJ2-5): EAGVTQFPSHSVIEKGQTVTLRCDPISGHDNLYWYRRVMGKEIKFLLHFVKESKQDESGMPNNRFLAERTGGTYSTLKVQPAELEDSGVYFCASSLSRQETQYFGPGTRLLVL.

CDR3 in amino acids: CATSDPRLATPGELFF. DNA of the CDR3: TGTGCCACCAGTGACCCGAGGTTGGCAACCCCCGGGGAGCTGTTTTTT. The rearrangement joins TRBV24-1 to TRBJ2-2; D not resolved. The length of the CDR3 is 16 residues. Trimming stripped 4 bases from V and 6 bases from J, with 17 bases between. Germline V gives CDR1 KGHDR, CDR2 SFDVKD.

V and J are TRBV6-4 and TRBJ2-3; D might be TRBD1 (5 bases). The CDR3 sequence is 19 residues long. Trimming removed 5 bases from V and 0 bases from J, with 24 bases in between. Germline V gives CDR1 MRHNA, CDR2 SNTAGT. CDR3 sequence (DNA): TGTGCCAGCAGTCCTCGGTGGGGCCTCGATGACACTAGCACAGATACGCAGTATTTT. Residues: CASSPRWGLDDTSTDTQYF.

The J gene is TRBJ1-4, the V gene TRBV11-2; 7 bases match TRBD1. V was clipped by 5 bases and J by 0 bases; unmatched bases: 6. The CDR3 sequence is 16 residues long. Germline assignment: CDR1 SGHAT and CDR2 FQNNGV. Here the CDR3 reads CASSPGQYATNEKLFF. The CDR3, as DNA: TGTGCCAGCAGCCCGGGACAGTACGCAACTAATGAAAAACTGTTTTTT.

This chain joins TRBV3-1 (or the pseudogene TRBV3-2) and TRBJ1-4, with D possibly matching TRBD1 (5 bases). V was pared by 0 bases and J by 8 bases, with 16 bases between. CDR1 is LGHDT and CDR2 is YNNKEL in the germline V gene (reference sequence). CDR3 length equals 16 residues. The CDR3 region is CASSQDAGQGLEKLFF. The CDR3 bases are TGTGCCAGCAGCCAAGATGCCGGGCAGGGCTTGGAAAAACTGTTTTTT.

This clone occurred once. The chain combines TRBV2 with TRBJ2-5, with 10 bases aligning to TRBD2. The germline CDR1 and CDR2 sequences are SNHLY and FYNNEI. This CDR3 has 16 residues. V shed 4 bases and J 1 base; nucleotides not matched to a gene: 6. The CDR3 reads CASSAPLAGAQETQYF. In DNA form, the CDR3 reads TGTGCCAGCAGTGCCCCCCTAGCGGGGGCCCAAGAGACCCAGTACTTC.

The chain links TRBV7-9 to TRBJ1-1; unclear D gene. The CDR3 loop spans 10 amino acids. In germline, CDR1 is SEHNR, CDR2 FQNEAQ (reference sequence). V lost 3 bases, J lost 9 bases, and 5 bases lay in between. The CDR3 is CASSLGQAFF. CDR3 nucleotides: TGTGCCAGCAGCTTGGGCCAAGCTTTCTTT.

This chain connects TRBV6-2 or TRBV6-3 to TRBJ2-7; possibly TRBD2 for D (6 bases). The CDR3 loop spans 13 amino acids. Germline V gene sequence: CDR1 MNHEY, CDR2 SVGEGT. The CDR3 DNA follows: TGTGCCAGCAGTTACCGGTCCGGGGGATTCCTAGACGTC. This translates into CASSYRSGGFLDV.

This chain connects TRBV6-5 to TRBJ1-6; possibly TRBD1 for D (6 bases). V lost 7 bases, J lost 5 bases, and 15 bases lay in between. Germline V CDR1 and CDR2: MNHEY, SVGAGI. This CDR3 contains 15 residues. This CDR3 is CASTEGELDNSPLHF. CDR3 sequence (DNA): TGTGCCAGCACCGAGGGGGAATTGGATAATTCACCCCTCCACTTT.

This sequence joins TRBV6-5 and TRBJ2-1, with 12 bases matching TRBD2. V lost 6 bases to trimming and J lost 7 bases; unmatched junction nucleotides: 7. The CDR3 spans 15 residues. CDR1 and CDR2 from the germline V gene are MNHEY and SVGAGI. The chain's CDR3 is CASRAPSGGANEQFF. CDR3 in DNA: TGTGCCAGCAGAGCGCCTAGCGGGGGGGCTAATGAGCAGTTCTTC.

This chain connects TRBV2 to TRBJ1-6; 9 nucleotides match TRBD1. The germline V gene has CDR1 SNHLY and CDR2 FYNNEI. The trim removed 3 bases at V and 9 bases at J, leaving 6 bases unmatched. The CDR3 extends over 15 amino acids. CDR3 amino acids: CASSDRDRVTSPLHF. DNA for the CDR3: TGTGCCAGCAGTGACCGGGACAGGGTGACTTCACCCCTCCACTTT.

This clone was observed a handful of times. The chain uses TRBV11-2 and TRBJ2-1, with a weak D call TRBD1 (5 bases). V shed 1 base and J shed 8 bases, with 9 bases lying between them. CDR3 length: 13 amino acids. CDR1 and CDR2 (germline): SGHAT, FQNNGV. The CDR3 spells CASSLGQGYEQFF. The DNA of the CDR3 is TGTGCCAGCAGCTTAGGTCAGGGTTATGAGCAGTTCTTC. Filled out from reference TRBV11-2 and TRBJ2-1, the complete variable domain reads EAGVAQSPRYKIIEKRQSVAFWCNPISGHATLYWYQQILGQGPKLLIQFQNNGVVDDSQLPKDRFSAERLKGVDSTLKIQPAKLEDSAVYLCASSLGQGYEQFFGPGTRLTVL.

This sequence joins TRBV30 and TRBJ2-3; the D gene is possibly TRBD2 (6 bases). Germline CDR1 is GTSNPN and CDR2 is SVGIG (reference sequence). This CDR3 is 13 amino acids long. V dropped 2 bases and J dropped 0 bases, with 6 bases sitting between them. The CDR3 coding sequence is TGTGCCTGGAGTCGGGGGAGCACAGATACGCAGTATTTT. It encodes CAWSRGSTDTQYF.